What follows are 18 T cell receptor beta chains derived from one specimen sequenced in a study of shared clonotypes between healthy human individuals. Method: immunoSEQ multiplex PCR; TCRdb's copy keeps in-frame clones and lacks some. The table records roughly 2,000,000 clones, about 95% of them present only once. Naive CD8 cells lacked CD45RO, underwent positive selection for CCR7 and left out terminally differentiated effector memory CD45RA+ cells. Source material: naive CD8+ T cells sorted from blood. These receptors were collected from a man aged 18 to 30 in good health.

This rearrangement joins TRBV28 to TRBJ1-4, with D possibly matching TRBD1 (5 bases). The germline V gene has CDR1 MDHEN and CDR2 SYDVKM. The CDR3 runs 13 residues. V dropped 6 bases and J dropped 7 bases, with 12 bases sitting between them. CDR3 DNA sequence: TGTGCCAGCAGCCGAGGGGTATTTGAAAAACTGTTTTTT. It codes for CASSRGVFEKLFF.

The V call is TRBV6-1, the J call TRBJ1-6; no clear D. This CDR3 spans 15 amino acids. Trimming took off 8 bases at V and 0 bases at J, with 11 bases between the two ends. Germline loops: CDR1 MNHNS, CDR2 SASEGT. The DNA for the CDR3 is TGTGCCAGCGGAGAGGAGAGCTCCTATAATTCACCCCTCCACTTT. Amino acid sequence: CASGEESSYNSPLHF.

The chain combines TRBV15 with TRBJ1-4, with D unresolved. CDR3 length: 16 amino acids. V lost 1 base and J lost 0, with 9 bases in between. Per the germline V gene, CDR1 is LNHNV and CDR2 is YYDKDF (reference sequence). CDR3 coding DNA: TGTGCCACCAGCAGAGGTTCGGCACCAACTAATGAAAAACTGTTTTTT. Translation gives CATSRGSAPTNEKLFF.

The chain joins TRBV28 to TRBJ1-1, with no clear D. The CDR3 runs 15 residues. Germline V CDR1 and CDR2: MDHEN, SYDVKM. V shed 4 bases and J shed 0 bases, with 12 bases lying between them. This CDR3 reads CASSSRRGLNTEAFF. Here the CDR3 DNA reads TGTGCCAGCAGTTCCCGACGCGGCTTGAACACTGAAGCTTTCTTT.

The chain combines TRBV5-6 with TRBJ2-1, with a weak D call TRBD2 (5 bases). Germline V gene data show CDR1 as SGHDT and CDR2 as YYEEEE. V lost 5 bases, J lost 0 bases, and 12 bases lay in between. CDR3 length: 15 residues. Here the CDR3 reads CASSIGENSYNEQFF. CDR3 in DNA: TGTGCCAGCAGTATCGGGGAGAACTCCTACAATGAGCAGTTCTTC.

The CDR3 loop reads CASSAGLEGLQETQYF. Written as DNA, the CDR3 is TGTGCCAGCTCAGCTGGACTAGAAGGGCTCCAAGAGACCCAGTACTTC. The chain combines TRBV18 with TRBJ2-5; 7 nucleotides agree with TRBD2. The CDR3 is made up of 16 amino acids. With V trimmed by 5 bases and J by 1 base, 10 bases remained unmatched. Per germline, CDR1 KGHSH and CDR2 LQKENI.

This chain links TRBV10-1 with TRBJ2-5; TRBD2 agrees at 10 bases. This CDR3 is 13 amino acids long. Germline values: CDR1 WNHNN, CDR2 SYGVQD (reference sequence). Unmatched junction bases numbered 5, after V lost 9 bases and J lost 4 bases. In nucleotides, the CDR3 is TGCGCCAGGGGACTAGCGTCTTCAGAGACCCAGTACTTC. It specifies CARGLASSETQYF.

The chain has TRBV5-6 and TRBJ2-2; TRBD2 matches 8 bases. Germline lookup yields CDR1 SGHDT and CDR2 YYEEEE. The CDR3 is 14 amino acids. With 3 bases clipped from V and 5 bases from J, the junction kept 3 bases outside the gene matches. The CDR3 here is CASSSGTRTGELFF. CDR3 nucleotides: TGTGCCAGCAGCTCCGGGACTAGGACCGGGGAGCTGTTTTTT.

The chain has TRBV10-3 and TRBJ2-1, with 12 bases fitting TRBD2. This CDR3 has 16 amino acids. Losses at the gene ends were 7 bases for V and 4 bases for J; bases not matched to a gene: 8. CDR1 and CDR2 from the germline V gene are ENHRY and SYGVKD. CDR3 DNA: TGTGCCATCATTAAGGCTAGCGGGAGGGGGTACAATGAGCAGTTCTTC. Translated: CAIIKASGRGYNEQFF.

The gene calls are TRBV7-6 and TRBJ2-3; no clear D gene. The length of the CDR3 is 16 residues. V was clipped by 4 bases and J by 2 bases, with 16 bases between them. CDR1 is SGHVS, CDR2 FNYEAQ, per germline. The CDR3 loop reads CASSSLGIVDTDTQYF. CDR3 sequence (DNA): TGTGCCAGCAGCTCCCTGGGTATCGTGGACACAGATACGCAGTATTTT.

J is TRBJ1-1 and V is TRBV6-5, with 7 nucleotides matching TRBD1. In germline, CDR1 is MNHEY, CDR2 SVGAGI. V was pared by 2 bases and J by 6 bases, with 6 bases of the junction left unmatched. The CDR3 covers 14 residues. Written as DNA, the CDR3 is TGTGCCAGCAGTTACCCGGACAGGATGGCTGAAGCTTTCTTT. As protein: CASSYPDRMAEAFF.

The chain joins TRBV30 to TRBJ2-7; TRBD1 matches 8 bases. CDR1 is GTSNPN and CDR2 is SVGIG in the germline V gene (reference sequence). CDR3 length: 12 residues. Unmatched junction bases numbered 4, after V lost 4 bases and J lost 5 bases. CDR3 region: CAWTAGGDEQYF. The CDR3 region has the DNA TGTGCCTGGACCGCAGGGGGCGACGAGCAGTACTTC.

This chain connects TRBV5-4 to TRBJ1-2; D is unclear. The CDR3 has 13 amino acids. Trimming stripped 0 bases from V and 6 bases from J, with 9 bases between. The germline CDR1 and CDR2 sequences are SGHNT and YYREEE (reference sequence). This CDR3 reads CASSLAEGNGYTF. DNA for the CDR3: TGTGCCAGCAGCTTGGCGGAGGGAAATGGCTACACCTTC.

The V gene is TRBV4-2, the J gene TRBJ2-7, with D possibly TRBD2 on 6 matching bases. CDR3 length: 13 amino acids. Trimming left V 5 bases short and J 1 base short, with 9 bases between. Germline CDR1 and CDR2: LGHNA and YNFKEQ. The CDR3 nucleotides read TGTGCCAGCAGCGCAGGGAGGTCCTACGAGCAGTACTTC. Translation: CASSAGRSYEQYF.

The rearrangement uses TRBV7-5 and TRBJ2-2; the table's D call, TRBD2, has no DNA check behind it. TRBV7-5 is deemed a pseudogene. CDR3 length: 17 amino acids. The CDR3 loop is CARSALKLAGNTGELFF. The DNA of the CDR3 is TGTGCCAGAAGCGCATTGAAGCTAGCGGGGAACACCGGGGAGCTGTTTTTT.

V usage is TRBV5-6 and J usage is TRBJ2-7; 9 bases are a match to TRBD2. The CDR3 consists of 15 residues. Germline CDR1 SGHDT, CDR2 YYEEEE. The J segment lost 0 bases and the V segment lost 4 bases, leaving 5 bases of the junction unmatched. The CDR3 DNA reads TGTGCCAGCAGCCCGACTAGCGGTAACTCCTACGAGCAGTACTTC. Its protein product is CASSPTSGNSYEQYF.

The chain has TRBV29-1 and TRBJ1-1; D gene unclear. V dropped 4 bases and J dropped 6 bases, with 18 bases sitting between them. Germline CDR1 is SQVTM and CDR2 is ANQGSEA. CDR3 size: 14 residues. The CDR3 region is CSVVTAVAGSEAFF. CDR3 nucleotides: TGCAGCGTTGTAACGGCCGTGGCAGGTTCTGAAGCTTTCTTT. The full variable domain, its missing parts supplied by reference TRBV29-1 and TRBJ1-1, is SAVISQKPSRDICQRGTSLTIQCQVDSQVTMMFWYRQQPGQSLTLIATANQGSEATYESGFVIDKFPISRPNLTFSTLTVSNMSPEDSSIYLCSVVTAVAGSEAFFGQGTRLTVV.

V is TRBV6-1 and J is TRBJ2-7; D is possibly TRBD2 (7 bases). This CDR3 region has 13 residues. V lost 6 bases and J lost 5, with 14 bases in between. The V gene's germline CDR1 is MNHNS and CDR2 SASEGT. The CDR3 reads CASRKGGRNEQYF. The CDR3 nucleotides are TGTGCCAGCAGGAAGGGGGGGAGGAACGAGCAGTACTTC.